This TCR beta chain was sequenced for a study of CD8+ T cells in alopecia areata. Study as a whole: Those patients who were treated received oral tofacitinib, which was given at 5 to 10 mg twice daily for moderate-to-severe alopecia areata. Treatment with tofacitinib (6 to 18 months) was followed by 6 months off drug. Study outcomes and limitations: It was observed that many expanded lesional clones persisted in scalp and blood during tofacitinib.

Losses at the gene ends were 4 bases for V and 3 bases for J; bases not matched to a gene: 5. The germline gives CDR1 MGHRA, CDR2 YSYEKL. This CDR3 region has 15 residues. Following extraction, RNA underwent reverse transcription to cDNA, which served as the sequencing template. Some clones are missing from TCRdb's copy, which holds only in-frame ones; the method was immunoSEQ multiplex PCR. The sample includes more than 200,000 clones, 64% of them seen just once. The treatment is: oral pan-JAK inhibitor, 5-10 mg twice daily. A few counts support this clone. What it binds is not known. This specimen consisted of CD4+ T cells sorted from blood, obtained at week 4, from a patient treated with tofacitinib. The chain has TRBV4-1 and TRBJ1-4; 7 bases fit TRBD1. This clonotype was sampled from a human donor with alopecia areata. CDR3 DNA: TGCGCCAGCAGCCGTAACGGACAGGCTAATGAAAAACTGTTTTTT. Amino acids: CASSRNGQANEKLFF.